The 10 T cell receptor beta chains reported below all come from one sample, sequenced in a study of T cell repertoires in cytomegalovirus infection. MiXCR, applied by TCRdb to the reads, yields one record per CDR3 protein. The sample includes about 330,000 distinct CDR3 sequences, around 9.5% of them seen just once. The sample taken for sequencing was PBMCs. Source of these receptors: a human donor in good health (CMV status not recorded). Some clones in this sample may be carry-over from other donors' samples.

The rearrangement joins TRBV6-2 or TRBV6-3 to TRBJ1-3; D not resolved. Between the trimmed V and J ends, which lost 8 bases and 3 bases, there was a span of 14 bases. CDR3 length equals 14 residues. Germline CDR1 MNHEY, CDR2 SVGEGT. In DNA, the CDR3 is TGTGCCAGCCGGGCCTCCTATGGTGGAAACACCATATATTTT. Its protein is CASRASYGGNTIYF.

This clonotype showed up just a few times. This chain joins TRBV7-9 and TRBJ2-7; 9 positions agree with TRBD1. From germline, CDR1 is SEHNR and CDR2 FQNEAQ (reference sequence). The CDR3 length is 15 residues. The V gene end was trimmed by 4 bases and the J gene end by 1 base; junction bases not matched to a gene: 5. The CDR3 sequence is CASSSGTGRSYEQYF. The CDR3 nucleotides read TGTGCCAGCAGCTCCGGGACAGGGAGGTCCTACGAGCAGTACTTC. Full variable domain (missing parts from reference TRBV7-9 and TRBJ2-7): DTGVSQNPRHKITKRGQNVTFRCDPISEHNRLYWYRQTLGQGPEFLTYFQNEAQLEKSRLLSDRFSAERPKGSFSTLEIQRTEQGDSAMYLCASSSGTGRSYEQYFGPGTRLTVT.

Details on this clonotype: A much larger clonotype is one base distant, so this may be a read error. The gene calls are TRBV12-3 or TRBV12-4 and TRBJ1-1; D not resolved. The CDR3 has 15 residues. The CDR3 nucleotides are TGTGCCAGCAGTTTAATAGTAGGGATGAACATTGAAGCTTTCTTT. Translated, it gives CASSLIVGMNIEAFF.

This clonotype appeared many times. The chain links TRBV7-2 to TRBJ2-1, with 8 nucleotides matching TRBD2. The V gene end was trimmed by 4 bases and the J gene end by 7 bases; junction bases not matched to a gene: 3. This CDR3 spans 13 amino acids. Looked up from germline, CDR1 is SGHTA and CDR2 is FQGNSA. The CDR3 bases are TGTGCCAGCAGCTCAGGACTAGCAAATGAGCAGTTCTTC. Amino acids: CASSSGLANEQFF.

This clonotype has at least ten counts. V is TRBV7-8 and J is TRBJ2-1; 10 nucleotides match TRBD2. This CDR3 comprises 17 residues. Germline V lookup: CDR1 SGHVS, CDR2 FQNEAQ. J was trimmed by 2 bases and V by 0 bases; bases with no gene match: 4. CDR3 loop: CASSLARTSGTYNEQFF. CDR3 sequence (DNA): TGTGCCAGCAGCTTAGCAAGGACTAGCGGTACCTACAATGAGCAGTTCTTC. Drawing the rest from reference TRBV7-8 and TRBJ2-1, the complete variable domain is GAGVSQSPRYKVAKRGQDVALRCDPISGHVSLFWYQQALGQGPEFLTYFQNEAQLDKSGLPSDRFFAERPEGSVSTLKIQRTQQEDSAVYLCASSLARTSGTYNEQFFGPGTRLTVL.

The V and J genes are TRBV28 and TRBJ1-6, with D perhaps TRBD1 (6 bases). V was pared by 5 bases and J by 10 bases, with 15 bases between. The germline V gene has CDR1 MDHEN and CDR2 SYDVKM. CDR3 size: 14 residues. This chain's CDR3 is CASSAGGPGSPLHF. CDR3 in DNA: TGTGCCAGCAGTGCGGGGGGGCCCGGGTCACCCCTCCACTTT.

The rearrangement joins TRBV27 to TRBJ1-6, with D possibly TRBD1 on 5 matching bases. There are 15 residues in the CDR3. The germline gives CDR1 MNHEY, CDR2 SMNVEV (reference sequence). Trimming cost V 3 bases and J 12 bases, with 18 bases left between them. CDR3 DNA sequence: TGTGCCAGCAGTTTTAGGAGGGGAGCATTTGGACCCCTCCACTTT. The encoded protein is CASSFRRGAFGPLHF.

This sequence joins TRBV7-4 and TRBJ2-5; D unclear. Trimming stripped 5 bases from V and 3 bases from J, with 7 bases between. There are 12 residues in the CDR3. CDR1 and CDR2 (germline): SGHVT, SQSDAQ. The CDR3 sequence: CASSQVKETQYF. The CDR3 nucleotides read TGTGCCAGCAGCCAAGTAAAAGAGACCCAGTACTTC.

This clonotype came up a few times. The chain couples TRBV4-3 to TRBJ2-7; 7 bases fit TRBD1. The CDR3 length is 16 residues. V dropped 0 bases and J dropped 6; count of bases not matched to a gene: 11. The V gene's germline CDR1 is LGHNA and CDR2 YSLEER. CDR3 DNA: TGCGCCAGCAGCCAAGATCCGACAGGGTTAGTAGGCGAGCAGTACTTC. This translates into CASSQDPTGLVGEQYF.

V usage is TRBV29-1 and J usage is TRBJ2-2; TRBD2 matches 8 bases. This CDR3 is 13 amino acids long. The V segment lost 4 bases and the J segment 5 bases; nucleotides outside the gene matches: 3. The germline CDR1 and CDR2 sequences are SQVTM and ANQGSEA. This CDR3 is CSVGSGRTGELFF. For the CDR3, the DNA is TGCAGCGTTGGCAGCGGGAGAACCGGGGAGCTGTTTTTT.